The 11 T cell receptor beta chains below were found in one sample sequenced in a study of Ad26.COV2.S vaccination and SARS-CoV-2 variants. The method was immunoSEQ multiplex PCR; TCRdb's version includes in-frame clones alone and lacks a portion of them. The sample gives roughly 320,000 clones, more than 75% of which show up once; around 3.6% is in the top ten. As to treatment: roughly 20 received Ad26.COV2.S at low or high dose, single or two shots; about five received placebo; per-sample allocation not given. Collection of the samples took place on day 63 after the first injection of vaccine or placebo. Material: peripheral blood, obtained in a trial of Ad26.COV2.S vaccine versus placebo. The receptors shown here come from a person aged 18-65 years who received the Ad26.COV2.S COVID-19 vaccine or a placebo.

V gene TRBV6-1 combines with J gene TRBJ1-2, with D uncertain. The CDR3 consists of 16 residues. Germline V gene sequence: CDR1 MNHNS, CDR2 SASEGT. V was trimmed by 4 bases and J by 8 bases, leaving 23 bases between them. CDR3 loop: CASSAPLERATWGYTF. The CDR3 DNA sequence: TGTGCCAGCAGTGCCCCCCTGGAAAGGGCCACGTGGGGCTACACCTTC.

The rearrangement uses TRBV29-1 and TRBJ1-1, with a possible D match to TRBD1 (6 bases). CDR1 and CDR2 from the germline V gene are SQVTM and ANQGSEA. The CDR3 is made up of 12 amino acids. Trimming took 2 bases from V and 10 from J, leaving 14 bases between them. This CDR3 is CSVETQGLPAFF. The CDR3 nucleotides read TGCAGCGTTGAAACGCAGGGGCTACCAGCTTTCTTT.

The chain is built from TRBV4-3 and TRBJ1-2; 9 bases match TRBD1. In germline, CDR1 is LGHNA, CDR2 YSLEER. CDR3 length: 16 amino acids. Trimming took 0 bases from V and 4 from J; bases not matched to a gene: 6. In DNA form, the CDR3 reads TGCGCCAGCAGCCAAGATAGTACAGGGGGCAGCTATGGCTACACCTTC. Amino acids: CASSQDSTGGSYGYTF.

The V gene is TRBV29-1, the J gene TRBJ2-1, with TRBD1 matching over 11 bases. Germline V gene data show CDR1 as SQVTM and CDR2 as ANQGSEA. J gave up 6 bases and V 2 bases, and 6 bases lay outside the gene matches. CDR3 length equals 15 residues. Written as DNA, the CDR3 is TGCAGCGTTGAAACCGGGACAGGGGGACCCAATGAGCAGTTCTTC. Protein product: CSVETGTGGPNEQFF.

This CDR3 is CASSFKGNTGELFF. The DNA for the CDR3 is TGTGCCAGCAGCTTTAAGGGGAACACCGGGGAGCTGTTTTTT. The J gene is TRBJ2-2, the V gene TRBV5-4; D gene unclear. The germline V and J ends were trimmed by 2 bases and 1 base, with 6 bases remaining between them. Germline CDR1 SGHNT, CDR2 YYREEE (reference sequence). The CDR3 loop spans 14 amino acids.

This clone occurred once. The V gene is TRBV4-1, the J gene TRBJ2-5; TRBD2 might be the D (5 bases). The CDR3 extends over 15 amino acids. Looked up from germline, CDR1 is MGHRA and CDR2 is YSYEKL. V was clipped by 4 bases and J by 1 base, with 13 bases between them. CDR3 nucleotide sequence: TGCGCCAGCAGCCCTTTTCCAGCGGTCCAAGAGACCCAGTACTTC. Translation: CASSPFPAVQETQYF.

This clone was picked up a small number of times. The V gene is TRBV4-3, the J gene TRBJ1-5, with D tentatively TRBD1 (5 bases). There are 15 residues in the CDR3. CDR1 is LGHNA and CDR2 is YSLEER in the germline V gene. V was pared by 1 base and J by 3 bases, with 10 bases between. In DNA form, the CDR3 reads TGCGCCAGCAGCCAAGGGCCAGGGCCCAATCAGCCCCAGCATTTT. Protein sequence: CASSQGPGPNQPQHF.

This chain links TRBV2 with TRBJ1-4; 7 bases align to TRBD1. Trimming took 4 bases from V and 0 from J; bases not matched to a gene: 8. Germline V lookup: CDR1 SNHLY, CDR2 FYNNEI. This CDR3 spans 17 amino acids. CDR3 coding DNA: TGTGCCAGCAGTGGCCGGGACAGCAGTTCAACTAATGAAAAACTGTTTTTT. Residues: CASSGRDSSSTNEKLFF.

The rearrangement links TRBV2 to TRBJ1-5; 10 bases align to TRBD1. V gave up 5 bases and J gave up 6 bases; unmatched junction bases: 7. The CDR3 has 15 amino acids. Germline V gene data show CDR1 as SNHLY and CDR2 as FYNNEI. In DNA form, the CDR3 reads TGTGCCAGCAGTCGGACAGGGGGAGGAAGTCAGCCCCAGCATTTT. It yields the protein CASSRTGGGSQPQHF.

Only a few counts were recorded for this clone. The rearrangement uses TRBV13 and TRBJ1-2, with TRBD1 matching over 7 bases. V gave up 5 bases and J gave up 2 bases; unmatched junction bases: 8. The CDR3 spans 15 residues. The germline V gene encodes CDR1 PRHDT and CDR2 FYEKMQ (reference sequence). The CDR3 DNA sequence: TGTGCCAGCAGCCACACTGACAGGGCCAACTATGGCTACACCTTC. It encodes CASSHTDRANYGYTF.

V and J are TRBV30 and TRBJ1-1; TRBD1 is a possible D gene (5 bases). From germline, CDR1 is GTSNPN and CDR2 SVGIG (reference sequence). Trimming took 3 bases from V and 4 from J, leaving 15 bases between them. The CDR3 is 14 amino acids. The CDR3 sequence is CAWRGPSVGTEAFF. CDR3 bases: TGTGCCTGGAGGGGACCCAGCGTGGGCACTGAAGCTTTCTTT.